These 24 T cell receptor beta chains were all obtained from the same sample, sequenced in a study of shared clonotypes between healthy human individuals. Sequencing used immunoSEQ multiplex PCR; TCRdb keeps in-frame clones, though not all of them. The table records roughly 590,000 clones, less than 97% of them present only once. Naivety among CD8 cells was defined by CD45RO negativity and positive CCR7 selection, thereby excluding terminally differentiated effector memory CD45RA+ cells. The sequenced sample was naive CD8+ T cells sorted from blood. These receptors came from a woman in her twenties or thirties in good health.

The chain uses TRBV12-1 and TRBJ1-5. TRBV12-1 is termed a pseudogene. The length of the CDR3 is 11 residues. Here the CDR3 reads CATPDNQPQHF. For the CDR3, the DNA is TGTGCCACCCCCGATAATCAGCCCCAGCATTTT.

This chain connects TRBV5-1 to TRBJ2-1; a weak D match, TRBD2 (6 bases). Trimming removed 6 bases at V and 5 bases at J, with 21 bases between. The CDR3 runs 16 residues. Germline V gene data show CDR1 as SGHRS and CDR2 as YFSETQ. CDR3 sequence: CASKVSYGTLDNEQFF. The CDR3 bases are TGCGCCAGCAAGGTATCATACGGGACTTTGGACAATGAGCAGTTCTTC.

The J gene is TRBJ2-1, the V gene TRBV10-2, with no clear D. The CDR3 loop spans 13 amino acids. The germline V gene encodes CDR1 WSHSY and CDR2 SAAADI. The V and J ends lost 7 bases and 5 bases respectively, with 12 bases between them. CDR3 DNA sequence: TGCGCCAGCACCAGGAGTTGGGACAATGAGCAGTTCTTC. Residues: CASTRSWDNEQFF.

About this clone: The junction shows a germline mismatch at one end, possibly a read error. This sequence joins TRBV7-9 and TRBJ2-1; D uncertain. The CDR3 is 15 amino acids. CDR1 and CDR2 (germline): SEHNR, FQNEAQ (reference sequence). The CDR3 reads CASSSTLSSYNERFF. In DNA form, the CDR3 reads TGTGCCAGCAGCTCGACACTAAGCTCCTACAATGAGCGGTTCTTC.

V and J are TRBV4-1 and TRBJ2-7; D remains ambiguous. The CDR3 is made up of 12 amino acids. V gave up 0 bases and J gave up 4 bases, with 4 bases separating them. Germline lookup yields CDR1 MGHRA and CDR2 YSYEKL. The chain's CDR3 is CASSQDEYEQYF. The CDR3 DNA follows: TGCGCCAGCAGCCAAGACGAATACGAGCAGTACTTC.

CDR3 in amino acids: CASSIDREGTGELFF. DNA for the CDR3: TGTGCCAGTAGTATAGATCGAGAGGGAACCGGGGAGCTGTTTTTT. This rearrangement joins TRBV19 to TRBJ2-2, with a possible D match to TRBD2 (5 bases). CDR1 and CDR2 from the germline V gene are LNHDA and SQIVND (reference sequence). This CDR3 region has 15 residues. V shed 0 bases and J shed 5 bases, with 10 bases lying between them.

This clone was seen more than once but under ten times. V usage is TRBV19 and J usage is TRBJ1-2; 9 bases fit TRBD1. The CDR3 is 12 amino acids. Trimming at V came to 6 bases and at J to 6 bases, leaving 2 bases not matched to a gene. CDR1 is LNHDA and CDR2 is SQIVND in the germline V gene (reference sequence). CDR3 sequence (DNA): TGTGCCAGTAGACAGGGGGCGAATGGCTACACCTTC. Translated: CASRQGANGYTF.

The genes are TRBV7-9 and TRBJ2-5; 10 bases line up with TRBD1. The CDR3 length is 16 residues. The trim removed 5 bases at V and 1 base at J, leaving 7 bases unmatched. CDR1 and CDR2 (germline): SEHNR, FQNEAQ (reference sequence). The CDR3 region is CASSLRDRGPQETQYF. Here the CDR3 DNA reads TGTGCCAGCAGCCTAAGGGACAGGGGCCCCCAAGAGACCCAGTACTTC.

This clone was observed a single time. The gene calls are TRBV29-1 and TRBJ1-2, with a possible D match to TRBD1 (5 bases). This CDR3 is built from 12 residues. Germline CDR1 SQVTM, CDR2 ANQGSEA. V lost 4 bases to trimming and J lost 8 bases, with 14 bases between them. The CDR3 region is CSVVVMGEGYTF. In DNA form, the CDR3 reads TGCAGCGTTGTTGTTATGGGGGAAGGCTACACCTTC.

V gene TRBV28 combines with J gene TRBJ1-6, with unresolved D. The V and J ends lost 6 bases and 5 bases respectively, with 17 bases between them. Germline V CDR1 and CDR2: MDHEN, SYDVKM. The CDR3 spans 16 residues. The CDR3 region is CASRSPARLHNSPLHF. CDR3 nucleotides: TGTGCCAGCAGAAGTCCCGCCCGTCTGCATAATTCACCCCTCCACTTT.

The rearrangement joins TRBV9 to TRBJ2-2; 9 nucleotides align to TRBD1. The CDR3 covers 17 residues. J gave up 5 bases and V 2 bases, and 10 bases lay outside the gene matches. CDR1 and CDR2 (germline): SGDLS, YYNGEE. CDR3 sequence reads: CASSVDPGQGATGELFF. CDR3 nucleotides: TGTGCCAGCAGCGTTGATCCGGGACAGGGAGCGACCGGGGAGCTGTTTTTT.

This rearrangement joins TRBV5-6 to TRBJ2-3, with D unresolved. CDR1 is SGHDT, CDR2 YYEEEE, per germline. V lost 4 bases, J lost 0 bases, and 6 bases lay in between. The CDR3 sequence is 13 residues long. CDR3 coding DNA: TGTGCCAGCAGCGTCTGGAGCACAGATACGCAGTATTTT. Encoded protein: CASSVWSTDTQYF.

The chain combines TRBV27 with TRBJ2-3, with 8 bases that match TRBD2. This CDR3 contains 16 residues. Germline lookup yields CDR1 MNHEY and CDR2 SMNVEV (reference sequence). With 3 bases clipped from V and 4 bases from J, the junction kept 9 bases outside the gene matches. DNA for the CDR3: TGTGCCAGCAGTTTTAGAGCGGGAGCCACCCCAGATACGCAGTATTTT. As protein: CASSFRAGATPDTQYF.

The chain combines TRBV7-2 with TRBJ2-7; D not certain. CDR1 and CDR2 (germline): SGHTA, FQGNSA. Deletions cut 5 bases from V and 3 bases from J, with 2 bases between. The CDR3 is 10 residues long. In nucleotides, the CDR3 is TGTGCCAGCAGCGGCTACGAGCAGTACTTC. This sequence encodes CASSGYEQYF.

Notes on this clone: The same CDR3 is also encoded by other DNA sequences in this sample. V is TRBV6-6 and J is TRBJ2-1; 8 bases line up with TRBD2. V dropped 2 bases and J dropped 0; count of bases not matched to a gene: 3. This CDR3 comprises 16 residues. Germline lookup yields CDR1 MNHNY and CDR2 SVGAGI (reference sequence). CDR3 loop: CASSYTLAGSYNEQFF. CDR3 bases: TGTGCCAGCAGTTACACTCTAGCGGGCTCCTACAATGAGCAGTTCTTC.

The CDR3: CASSLGQGSSGANVLTF. Written as DNA, the CDR3 is TGTGCCAGCAGCTTGGGACAGGGAAGCTCTGGGGCCAACGTCCTGACTTTC. This chain uses TRBV25-1 with TRBJ2-6; 9 bases are shared with TRBD1. V lost 6 bases to trimming and J lost 0 bases; unmatched junction nucleotides: 6. Germline V CDR1 and CDR2: MGHDK, SYGVNS. This CDR3 comprises 17 residues.

The rearrangement links TRBV14 to TRBJ1-3; no reliable D call. V lost 6 bases and J 0 bases, leaving 12 bases between the germline ends. Germline-derived CDR1 and CDR2 are SGHDN and FVKESK. The CDR3 loop spans 15 amino acids. This CDR3 is CASSPEGFSGNTIYF. CDR3 nucleotides: TGTGCCAGCAGTCCCGAAGGCTTCTCTGGAAACACCATATATTTT.

The chain is built from TRBV2 and TRBJ1-1; TRBD1 agrees at 7 bases. Trimming cost V 6 bases and J 7 bases; bases outside gene matches: 14. Per germline, CDR1 SNHLY and CDR2 FYNNEI. This CDR3 region has 15 residues. The CDR3 DNA reads as TGTGCCAGCAGAGAATATAAAGGGGGCGCGGGTGAAGCTTTCTTT. As protein: CASREYKGGAGEAFF.

The genes are TRBV29-1 and TRBJ2-4; the match to TRBD1 covers 7 bases. Germline V gene data show CDR1 as SQVTM and CDR2 as ANQGSEA. Trimming took 0 bases from V and 5 from J; bases not matched to a gene: 7. The CDR3 is 15 amino acids. The CDR3 DNA is TGCAGCGTTGAAGATAGGGACAGAAATCAAAACATTCAGTACTTC. Encoded protein: CSVEDRDRNQNIQYF.

The chain employs TRBV27 and TRBJ1-5, with D tentatively TRBD1 (5 bases). The length of the CDR3 is 13 residues. Trimming pared 3 bases from V and 5 bases from J, leaving 8 bases between. Per the germline V gene, CDR1 is MNHEY and CDR2 is SMNVEV (reference sequence). CDR3: CASSLGVHQPQHF. CDR3 bases: TGTGCCAGCAGTTTGGGGGTTCATCAGCCCCAGCATTTT.

The rearrangement links TRBV10-2 to TRBJ2-1, with 7 positions matching TRBD2. V gave up 2 bases and J gave up 0 bases; unmatched junction bases: 4. The CDR3 length is 16 residues. Germline V gene sequence: CDR1 WSHSY, CDR2 SAAADI. The CDR3 region is CASSERAGSSYNEQFF. The CDR3 DNA follows: TGCGCCAGCAGTGAGCGAGCGGGAAGCTCCTACAATGAGCAGTTCTTC.

V gene TRBV6-1 combines with J gene TRBJ2-7; 8 bases line up with TRBD1. The CDR3 covers 15 residues. Per germline, CDR1 MNHNS and CDR2 SASEGT. After removal of 1 base from V and 4 bases from J, the junction contained 6 bases not matched to a gene. The CDR3 protein is CASSEGRDRIYEQYF. CDR3 bases: TGTGCCAGCAGTGAAGGTCGGGACAGGATTTACGAGCAGTACTTC.

The gene calls are TRBV9 and TRBJ1-1; D gene unclear. With 0 bases removed from V and 0 bases from J, the gap between germline ends came to 12 bases. Germline CDR1 SGDLS, CDR2 YYNGEE. The CDR3 totals 16 residues. CDR3 sequence (DNA): TGTGCCAGCAGCGTAGGTTTTGGGGTCATGAACACTGAAGCTTTCTTT. Encoded protein: CASSVGFGVMNTEAFF.

CDR3 amino acids: CASSSRDRGVYEQYF. In nucleotides, the CDR3 is TGTGCCAGCAGCTCTCGGGACAGGGGAGTCTACGAGCAGTACTTC. This chain uses TRBV7-9 with TRBJ2-7, with 10 positions matching TRBD1. The CDR3 length is 15 residues. CDR1 SEHNR and CDR2 FQNEAQ come from the germline V gene (reference sequence). J lost 3 bases, V lost 4 bases, and 6 bases had no gene match. The variable domain in full, completed from reference TRBV7-9 and TRBJ2-7, reads DTGVSQNPRHKITKRGQNVTFRCDPISEHNRLYWYRQTLGQGPEFLTYFQNEAQLEKSRLLSDRFSAERPKGSFSTLEIQRTEQGDSAMYLCASSSRDRGVYEQYFGPGTRLTVT.